The 29 T cell receptor beta chains below were found in one sample sequenced in a study of vaccination and CD4 T cells after COVID-19. Their recognized antigens are unknown. The assay that was used to sequence DNA from cultured CD4+ T cells was the Oncomine TCR Beta short-read assay. TCRdb re-derived calls from the PCR reads in MiXCR, one entry per CDR3 protein. The table shows 15,000 or so distinct CDR3 sequences, with about 48% occurring only once. Regarding treatment: roughly 11-day PBMC culture with coronavirus spike peptide pools or control peptides (ViraFEST assay). Material: CD4+ T cells from blood, cultured in vitro. These receptors were collected from a human donor who had recovered from COVID-19.

This clonotype was detected only a few times. The CDR3 region has the DNA TGTGCCAGCAGGCCTGGACTAGCGGGAGACACCGGGGAGCTGTTTTTT. Residues: CASRPGLAGDTGELFF. The chain has TRBV6-1 and TRBJ2-2; TRBD2 matches 13 bases. Germline CDR1 is MNHNS and CDR2 is SASEGT. This CDR3 is 16 amino acids long. J lost 3 bases, V lost 6 bases, and 4 bases had no gene match.

This clonotype was seen a few times. The chain recombines TRBV24-1 with TRBJ2-3; no clear D gene. V lost 3 bases to trimming and J lost 1 base, with 7 bases between them. CDR1 KGHDR and CDR2 SFDVKD come from the germline V gene. The CDR3 extends over 14 amino acids. The CDR3 loop reads CATSDPGRTDTQYF. CDR3 coding DNA: TGTGCCACCAGTGATCCCGGACGCACAGATACGCAGTATTTT.

The genes are TRBV19 and TRBJ1-2, with D unresolved. Per the germline V gene, CDR1 is LNHDA and CDR2 is SQIVND (reference sequence). The CDR3 extends over 13 amino acids. Trimming stripped 3 bases from V and 4 bases from J, with 9 bases between. Written as DNA, the CDR3 is TGTGCCAGTAGTATCCCAACAATCTATGGCTACACCTTC. This encodes CASSIPTIYGYTF.

As concerns this clonotype: The junction does not match germline at one end; this may be a read error. This sequence joins TRBV5-1 and TRBJ1-4, with D possibly matching TRBD1 (5 bases). Per the germline V gene, CDR1 is SGHRS and CDR2 is YFSETQ. The CDR3 totals 15 residues. For the CDR3, the DNA is TGCTCCAGCAGGAGGAGGGACCAGACTAATGAAAAACTGTTTTTT. Protein product: CSSRRRDQTNEKLFF. The whole variable domain, filled in from reference TRBV5-1 and TRBJ1-4, reads KAGVTQTPRYLIKTRGQQVTLSCSPISGHRSVSWYQQTPGQGLQFLFEYFSETQRNKGNFPGRFSGRQFSNSRSEMNVSTLELGDSALYLCSSRRRDQTNEKLFFGSGTQLSVL.

The V gene is TRBV4-2, the J gene TRBJ2-2, with 10 bases matching TRBD2. The CDR3 length is 17 residues. J was trimmed by 3 bases and V by 0 bases; bases with no gene match: 4. Germline CDR1 is LGHNA and CDR2 is YNFKEQ. CDR3 region: CASSQDGLAGDTGELFF. The CDR3 DNA reads TGTGCCAGCAGCCAAGATGGGCTAGCGGGGGACACCGGGGAGCTGTTTTTT.

The chain has TRBV11-1 and TRBJ1-1; 8 bases line up with TRBD1. The V gene end was trimmed by 3 bases and the J gene end by 5 bases; junction bases not matched to a gene: 2. Per the germline V gene, CDR1 is SGHAT and CDR2 is FQDESV (reference sequence). The CDR3 runs to 13 residues. The CDR3 DNA reads TGTGCCAGCAGCTTGACAGGGGAAACTGAAGCTTTCTTT. Its translation is CASSLTGETEAFF.

The V gene is TRBV7-3, the J gene TRBJ1-6; 8 bases match TRBD1. The junction had 15 bases not matched to a gene; V was cut back by 2 bases and J by 9 bases. CDR1 and CDR2 from the germline V gene are SGHTA and FQGTGA. The CDR3 is made up of 18 amino acids. In DNA, the CDR3 is TGTGCCAGCAGCTTATGGTCCCCTCGGACAGGGAGAGGTTCACCCCTCCACTTT. Its protein is CASSLWSPRTGRGSPLHF.

The chain links TRBV7-2 to TRBJ1-6; weak D call: TRBD1 (5 bases). V lost 1 base and J lost 11, with 18 bases in between. CDR1 is SGHTA, CDR2 FQGNSA, per germline. This CDR3 region has 16 residues. CDR3 protein: CASSLGQTLETPPLHF. The CDR3 DNA sequence: TGTGCCAGCAGCTTAGGACAGACTCTAGAGACTCCACCCCTCCACTTT. The full variable domain, its missing parts supplied by reference TRBV7-2 and TRBJ1-6, is GAGVSQSPSNKVTEKGKDVELRCDPISGHTALYWYRQSLGQGLEFLIYFQGNSAPDKSGLPSDRFSAERTGGSVSTLTIQRTQQEDSAVYLCASSLGQTLETPPLHFGNGTRLTVT.

V is TRBV5-6 and J is TRBJ2-2, with 10 nucleotides matching TRBD2. From germline, CDR1 is SGHDT and CDR2 YYEEEE. The CDR3 has 16 residues. Trimming took 4 bases from V and 4 from J; bases not matched to a gene: 7. The CDR3 here is CASSPLAGAFTGELFF. CDR3 bases: TGTGCCAGCAGCCCTCTAGCGGGGGCATTCACCGGGGAGCTGTTTTTT.

The V and J genes are TRBV7-9 and TRBJ1-1; TRBD1 might be the D (5 bases). The CDR3 contains 15 residues. The V and J ends lost 1 base and 0 bases respectively, with 9 bases between them. Germline CDR1 and CDR2: SEHNR and FQNEAQ (reference sequence). CDR3 in DNA: TGTGCCAGCAGCTTAGTGGGGGATCTGAACACTGAAGCTTTCTTT. Translated: CASSLVGDLNTEAFF.

A single count supports this clonotype. The CDR3 bases are TGTGCCAGCAGCCAAGAGACGGGACCCGGGGAGCTGTTTTTT. It translates to CASSQETGPGELFF. This chain links TRBV4-2 with TRBJ2-2; D could derive from TRBD1 or TRBD2 (5 bases each). V dropped 0 bases and J dropped 6 bases, with 8 bases sitting between them. The CDR3 contains 14 residues. Germline CDR1 and CDR2: LGHNA and YNFKEQ.

The CDR3 region is CASSLGGEGEKLFF. The DNA of the CDR3 is TGTGCCAGCAGTTTAGGGGGAGAAGGGGAAAAACTGTTTTTT. The chain combines TRBV12-3 or TRBV12-4 with TRBJ1-4; D uncertain. V was pared by 1 base and J by 8 bases, with 11 bases between. This CDR3 comprises 14 residues.

The chain has TRBV7-2 and TRBJ2-4; tentatively, D is TRBD1 (6 bases). The CDR3 loop spans 12 amino acids. Germline values: CDR1 SGHTA, CDR2 FQGNSA. V was shortened by 6 bases and J by 9 bases, with 12 bases between the two germline ends. The DNA for the CDR3 is TGTGCCAGCAGTTACAGCAGGGGCATTCAGTACTTC. Its protein is CASSYSRGIQYF.

This clonotype was counted only a few times. The J gene is TRBJ1-5, the V gene TRBV18; D unresolved. This CDR3 spans 13 amino acids. Germline lookup yields CDR1 KGHSH and CDR2 LQKENI. Trimming stripped 2 bases from V and 7 bases from J, with 9 bases between. The CDR3 nucleotides are TGTGCCAGCTCACCAATTTCAGACCAGCCCCAGCATTTT. It encodes CASSPISDQPQHF.

This chain connects TRBV30 to TRBJ1-5, with 9 bases matching TRBD1. The germline V gene has CDR1 GTSNPN and CDR2 SVGIG (reference sequence). J gave up 4 bases and V 2 bases, and 3 bases lay outside the gene matches. CDR3 length equals 14 residues. DNA of the CDR3: TGTGCCTGGAGTACCGGGACAGGGAATCAGCCCCAGCATTTT. Translated, it gives CAWSTGTGNQPQHF.

The gene calls are TRBV7-9 and TRBJ1-3; D ambiguous. V was pared by 5 bases and J by 2 bases, with 13 bases between. The CDR3 is made up of 15 amino acids. Germline lookup yields CDR1 SEHNR and CDR2 FQNEAQ (reference sequence). CDR3 protein: CASSTGRGAGNTIYF. In DNA, the CDR3 is TGTGCCAGCAGCACCGGGCGGGGTGCTGGAAACACCATATATTTT.

This chain joins TRBV20-1 and TRBJ2-7; the D gene is possibly TRBD2 (6 bases). Germline CDR1 is DFQATT and CDR2 is SNEGSKA (reference sequence). Trimming left V 3 bases short and J 3 bases short, with 9 bases between. The CDR3 runs 12 residues. The CDR3 coding sequence is TGCAGTGCTAGGCGGGGAAACTACGAGCAGTACTTC. Encoded protein: CSARRGNYEQYF.

V gene TRBV27 combines with J gene TRBJ2-1; 13 bases match TRBD2. The CDR3 loop spans 16 amino acids. From germline, CDR1 is MNHEY and CDR2 SMNVEV (reference sequence). The V gene end was trimmed by 4 bases and the J gene end by 6 bases; junction bases not matched to a gene: 6. The CDR3 loop reads CASSSIRLAGGNEQFF. CDR3 bases: TGTGCCAGCAGTTCAATTCGACTAGCGGGAGGCAATGAGCAGTTCTTC.

The chain has TRBV6-2 or TRBV6-3 and TRBJ1-5; no definite D call. The CDR3 extends over 14 amino acids. The V gene's germline CDR1 is MNHEY and CDR2 SVGEGT. V dropped 2 bases and J dropped 4 bases, with 9 bases sitting between them. This chain's CDR3 is CASSYVTENQPQHF. In DNA, the CDR3 is TGTGCCAGCAGTTACGTTACAGAAAATCAGCCCCAGCATTTT.

The chain combines TRBV7-2 with TRBJ2-3; weak D call: TRBD2 (6 bases). CDR1 is SGHTA and CDR2 is FQGNSA in the germline V gene. The CDR3 has 15 amino acids. The V end lost 2 bases, the J end lost 4 bases, and 13 bases lay between the germline ends. This chain's CDR3 is CASSLSGGVADTQYF. In DNA, the CDR3 is TGTGCCAGCAGCTTATCAGGAGGGGTGGCAGATACGCAGTATTTT.

J is TRBJ1-5 and V is TRBV30; D uncertain. Germline loops: CDR1 GTSNPN, CDR2 SVGIG (reference sequence). The CDR3 loop spans 12 amino acids. V lost 5 bases and J lost 5, with 10 bases in between. The CDR3 here is CAWGLRHQPQHF. The CDR3 DNA reads TGTGCCTGGGGTCTTAGGCATCAGCCCCAGCATTTT.

Concerning this clonotype itself: This CDR3 is missing its conserved last phenylalanine or tryptophan, likely due to a read error. The CDR3 is CSAPDDGVGYTS. CDR3 coding DNA: TGCAGTGCTCCTGACGATGGGGTTGGCTACACCTCC. V usage is TRBV20-1 and J usage is TRBJ1-2; no clear D gene. This CDR3 has 12 amino acids. Deletions cut 5 bases from V and 7 bases from J, with 14 bases between. Germline-derived CDR1 and CDR2 are DFQATT and SNEGSKA (reference sequence).

The chain carries TRBV7-9 and TRBJ1-2; D not certain. CDR1 is SEHNR and CDR2 is FQNEAQ in the germline V gene (reference sequence). The CDR3 consists of 15 residues. V shed 2 bases and J shed 2 bases, with 12 bases lying between them. The CDR3 sequence: CASSLQEAKNYGYTF. Written as DNA, the CDR3 is TGTGCCAGCAGCTTACAGGAAGCCAAAAACTATGGCTACACCTTC.

This clonotype showed up just a few times. V gene TRBV18 combines with J gene TRBJ2-3, with D possibly being TRBD2 (6 bases). V lost 1 base and J lost 3, with 14 bases in between. The CDR3 is made up of 16 amino acids. Germline V gene lookup returns CDR1 KGHSH and CDR2 LQKENI. CDR3 sequence: CASSPRSSGLTDTQYF. The CDR3, as DNA: TGTGCCAGCTCACCACGGTCCAGCGGGCTTACAGATACGCAGTATTTT.

This clonotype was observed a single time. The V and J genes are TRBV19 and TRBJ1-2, with 7 bases identical to TRBD1. The ends lost 2 bases at V and 6 bases at J; junction bases unmatched: 12. The length of the CDR3 is 16 residues. From germline, CDR1 is LNHDA and CDR2 SQIVND (reference sequence). This CDR3 is CASSIRGPASPNGYTF. The CDR3, as DNA: TGTGCCAGTAGTATAAGGGGGCCGGCGAGTCCTAATGGCTACACCTTC.

This clonotype has a handful of counts. The rearrangement joins TRBV7-6 to TRBJ2-7; 11 positions match TRBD1. Germline CDR1 is SGHVS and CDR2 is FNYEAQ. The ends lost 5 bases at V and 7 bases at J; junction bases unmatched: 13. This CDR3 contains 16 residues. For the CDR3, the DNA is TGTGCCAGCAGCCCTCGGGGGACAGGGGGAGGAGGGGAGCAGTACTTC. This translates into CASSPRGTGGGGEQYF.

This clonotype was observed a few times. CDR3 sequence (DNA): TGTGCCAGCAGCTTAGGAAGGGGGACAGATACGCAGTATTTT. It is translated as CASSLGRGTDTQYF. The chain employs TRBV11-2 and TRBJ2-3; D might be TRBD1 (6 bases). CDR3 length: 14 residues. Per germline, CDR1 SGHAT and CDR2 FQNNGV. V lost 1 base and J lost 3, with 8 bases in between.

This chain connects TRBV6-1 to TRBJ2-5; D is ambiguous. This CDR3 spans 14 amino acids. Trimming stripped 6 bases from V and 3 bases from J, with 14 bases between. Looked up from germline, CDR1 is MNHNS and CDR2 is SASEGT. The CDR3 region is CASRPPGQEETQYF. As DNA, the CDR3 is TGTGCCAGCAGACCCCCGGGCCAGGAAGAGACCCAGTACTTC.

V and J are TRBV7-2 and TRBJ1-4, with 9 bases lining up with TRBD1. The CDR3 length is 14 residues. Trimming at V came to 5 bases and at J to 7 bases, leaving 5 bases not matched to a gene. Germline CDR1 is SGHTA and CDR2 is FQGNSA. This CDR3 reads CASSRDRVSEKLFF. CDR3 DNA sequence: TGTGCCAGCAGCCGGGACAGGGTGTCTGAAAAACTGTTTTTT.